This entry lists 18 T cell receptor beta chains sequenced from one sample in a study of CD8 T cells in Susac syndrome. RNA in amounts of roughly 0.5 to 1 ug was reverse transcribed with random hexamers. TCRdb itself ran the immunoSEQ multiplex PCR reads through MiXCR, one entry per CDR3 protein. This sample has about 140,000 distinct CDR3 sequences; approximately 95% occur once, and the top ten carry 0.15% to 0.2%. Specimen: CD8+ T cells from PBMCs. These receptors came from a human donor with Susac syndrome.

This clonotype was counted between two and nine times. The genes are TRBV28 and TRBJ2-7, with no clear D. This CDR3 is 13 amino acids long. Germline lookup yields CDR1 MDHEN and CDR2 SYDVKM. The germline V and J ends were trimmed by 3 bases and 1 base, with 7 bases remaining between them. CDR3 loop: CASSFLPSYEQYF. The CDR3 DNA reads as TGTGCCAGCAGTTTTCTTCCATCCTACGAGCAGTACTTC.

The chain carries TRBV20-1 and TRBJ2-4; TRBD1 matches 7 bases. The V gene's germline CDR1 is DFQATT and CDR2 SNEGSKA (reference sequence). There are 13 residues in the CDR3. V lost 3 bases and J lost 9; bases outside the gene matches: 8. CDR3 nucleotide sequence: TGCAGTGCTAGTGGACAGGTCCAGGGCATTCAGTACTTC. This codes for CSASGQVQGIQYF.

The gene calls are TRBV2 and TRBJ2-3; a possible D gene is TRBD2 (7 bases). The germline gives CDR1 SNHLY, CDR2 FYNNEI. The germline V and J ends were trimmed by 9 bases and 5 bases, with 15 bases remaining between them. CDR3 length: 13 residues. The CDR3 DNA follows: TGTGCCAGGACGACGGGGGGCGGAGATACGCAGTATTTT. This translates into CARTTGGGDTQYF.

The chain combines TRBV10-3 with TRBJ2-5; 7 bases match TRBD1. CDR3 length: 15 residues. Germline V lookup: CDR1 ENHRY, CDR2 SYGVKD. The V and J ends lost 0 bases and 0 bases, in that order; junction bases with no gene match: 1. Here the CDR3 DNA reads TGTGCCATCAGTGAGTCGGGACAGTACCAAGAGACCCAGTACTTC. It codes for CAISESGQYQETQYF.

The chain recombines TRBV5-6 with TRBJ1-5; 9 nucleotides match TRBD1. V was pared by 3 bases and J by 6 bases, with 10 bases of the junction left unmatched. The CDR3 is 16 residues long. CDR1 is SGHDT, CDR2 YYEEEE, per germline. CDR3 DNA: TGTGCCAGCAGCTCGACAACAGGGGGCGGGAGTCAGCCCCAGCATTTT. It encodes CASSSTTGGGSQPQHF.

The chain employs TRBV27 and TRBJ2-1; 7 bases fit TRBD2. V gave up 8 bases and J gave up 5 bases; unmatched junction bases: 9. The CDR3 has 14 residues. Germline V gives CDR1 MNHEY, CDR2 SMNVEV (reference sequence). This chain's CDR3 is CASWWGGRHNEQFF. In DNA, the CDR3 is TGTGCCAGCTGGTGGGGGGGGAGGCACAATGAGCAGTTCTTC.

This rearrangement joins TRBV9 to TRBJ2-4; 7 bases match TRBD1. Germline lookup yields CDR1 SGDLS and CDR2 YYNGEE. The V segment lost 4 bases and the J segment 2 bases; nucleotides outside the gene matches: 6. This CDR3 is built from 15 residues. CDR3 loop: CASSPQRGPKNIQYF. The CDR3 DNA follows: TGTGCCAGCAGCCCTCAGAGGGGGCCCAAAAACATTCAGTACTTC.

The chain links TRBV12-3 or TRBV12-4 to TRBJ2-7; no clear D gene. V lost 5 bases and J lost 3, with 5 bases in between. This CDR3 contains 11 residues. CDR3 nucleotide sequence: TGTGCCAGCAGTATGAGCTACGAGCAGTACTTC. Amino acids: CASSMSYEQYF.

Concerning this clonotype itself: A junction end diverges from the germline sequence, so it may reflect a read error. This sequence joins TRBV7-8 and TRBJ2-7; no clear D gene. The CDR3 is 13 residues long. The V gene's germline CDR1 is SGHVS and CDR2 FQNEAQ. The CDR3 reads CASSLGPSNEQYF. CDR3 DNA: TGTGCCAGCAGCTTGGGCCCCTCCAACGAGCAGTACTTC.

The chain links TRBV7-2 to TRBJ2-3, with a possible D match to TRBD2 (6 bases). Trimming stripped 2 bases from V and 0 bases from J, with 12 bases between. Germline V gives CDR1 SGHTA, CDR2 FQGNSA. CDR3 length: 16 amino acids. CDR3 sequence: CASSLRLGGSTDTQYF. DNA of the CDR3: TGTGCCAGCAGCTTAAGACTAGGAGGGAGCACAGATACGCAGTATTTT.

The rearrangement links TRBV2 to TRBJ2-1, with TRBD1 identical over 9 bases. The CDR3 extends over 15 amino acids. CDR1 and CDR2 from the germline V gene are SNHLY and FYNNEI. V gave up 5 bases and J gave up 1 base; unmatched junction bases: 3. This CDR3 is CASSQTGGSYNEQFF. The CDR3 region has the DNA TGTGCCAGCAGTCAGACAGGGGGTTCCTACAATGAGCAGTTCTTC.

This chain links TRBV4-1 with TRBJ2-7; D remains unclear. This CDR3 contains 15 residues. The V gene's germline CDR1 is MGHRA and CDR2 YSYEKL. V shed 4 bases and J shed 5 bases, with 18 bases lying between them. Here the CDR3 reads CASSPRLGSVDEQYF. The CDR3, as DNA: TGCGCCAGCAGCCCCAGGCTGGGAAGTGTTGACGAGCAGTACTTC.

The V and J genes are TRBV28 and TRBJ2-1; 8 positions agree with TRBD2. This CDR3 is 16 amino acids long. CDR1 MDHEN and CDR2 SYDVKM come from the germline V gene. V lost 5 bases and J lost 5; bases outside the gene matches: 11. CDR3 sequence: CASSPTTSGGDNEQFF. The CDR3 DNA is TGTGCCAGCAGTCCAACTACTAGCGGAGGCGACAATGAGCAGTTCTTC.

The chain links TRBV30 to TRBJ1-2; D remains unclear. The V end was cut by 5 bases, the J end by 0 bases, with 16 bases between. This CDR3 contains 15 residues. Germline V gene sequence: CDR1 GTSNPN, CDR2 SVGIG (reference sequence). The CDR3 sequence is CAWDGQLGANYGYTF. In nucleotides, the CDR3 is TGTGCCTGGGACGGCCAACTTGGGGCTAACTATGGCTACACCTTC.

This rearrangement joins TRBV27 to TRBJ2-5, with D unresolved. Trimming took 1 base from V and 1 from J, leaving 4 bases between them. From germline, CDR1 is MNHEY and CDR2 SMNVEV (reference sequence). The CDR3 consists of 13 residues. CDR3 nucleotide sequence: TGTGCCAGCAGTTTATTGGGCCAAGAGACCCAGTACTTC. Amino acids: CASSLLGQETQYF.

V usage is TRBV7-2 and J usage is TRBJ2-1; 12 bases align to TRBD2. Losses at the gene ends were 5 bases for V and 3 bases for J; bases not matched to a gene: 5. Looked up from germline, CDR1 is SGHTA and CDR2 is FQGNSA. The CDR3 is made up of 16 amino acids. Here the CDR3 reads CASSRRLAGVYNEQFF. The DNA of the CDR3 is TGTGCCAGCAGCCGTCGACTAGCGGGAGTCTACAATGAGCAGTTCTTC.

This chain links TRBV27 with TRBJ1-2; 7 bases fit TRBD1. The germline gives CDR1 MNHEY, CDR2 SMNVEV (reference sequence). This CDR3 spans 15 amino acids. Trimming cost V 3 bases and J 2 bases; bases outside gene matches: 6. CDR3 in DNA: TGTGCCAGCAGTTTGCTCCCCAGGGGGAACTATGGCTACACCTTC. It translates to CASSLLPRGNYGYTF.

The CDR3 loop reads CASSDGIADNEQFF. The CDR3 DNA sequence: TGTGCCAGCAGCGACGGGATAGCGGACAATGAGCAGTTCTTC. This chain links TRBV13 with TRBJ2-1, with D possibly matching TRBD2 (6 bases). V lost 5 bases, J lost 5 bases, and 13 bases lay in between. Looked up from germline, CDR1 is PRHDT and CDR2 is FYEKMQ (reference sequence). The CDR3 contains 14 residues.